This T cell receptor beta chain was identified during a study of blood T cell repertoires in COVID-19 (dated by TCRdb to the early 2020s). With respect to the entire study: Samples covering the acute and convalescent phases of COVID-19 were provided by collaborators in the United States, Italy and Spain. The samples were drawn from two sources: the first 160 participants of the ongoing ImmuneRACE study, and 1,254 subjects contributed by 6 global collaborators. The prospective study material was composed of cDNA or gDNA derived from T cells, B-cell-depleted T cells, or PBMCs. Nearly every sample came with metadata listing a de-identified subject ID, COVID-19 status, age in years and sex. Where HLA class I and class II types were available, the types were taken from metadata supplied by the sample provider, not from assay-based typing. The repertoires were made available in a free public database intended to serve as a resource for research on the immune response to SARS-CoV-2. Deeply sampled blood TCRbeta repertoires from subjects exposed to, actively infected with, or recovered from COVID-19 were included in the dataset.

On the study overall, not on this receptor specifically: The quantity of clinical and demographic metadata differed by source and by participant and was supplied without curation.

Trimming accounts for 5 bases at V and 4 bases at J, while the number of junction bases matched to no gene is 8. Per the germline V gene (reference sequence), SEHNR is the CDR1 and FQNEAQ is the CDR2. Spanning cysteine to phenylalanine, the CDR3 consists of 15 amino acids. Just CDR3 DNA is preserved here, 45 bases in frame from base 1. Each collaborating institution followed its own protocols to collect whole blood in K2EDTA tubes. For TCRbeta analysis, collaborators shipped samples in one of three forms: frozen whole blood, isolated PBMCs, or DNA extracted from either of those sample types. A note on this clone: The antigen it binds to is not known. Base qualities are missing; no much larger clone stands one base away.

TCRbeta CDR3 regions were amplified from genomic DNA using the immunoSEQ Assay, a bias-controlled multiplex PCR. For the original study's pipeline: Nucleated cell counts per sample were estimated from amplification of reference gene primers within the assay. Sequence reads were collapsed and filtered to measure the absolute abundance of every unique TCRbeta CDR3 rearrangement. For each sample, productive Simpson clonality was calculated by taking the square root of Simpson's diversity index across productive rearrangements. The source is immuneACCESS, and TCRdb retained only in-frame sequences with V and J called. Part of the clones is not carried over; for the studies checked, unresolved V genes explain less than half of this, and the remainder is unexplained. V, J and clone size reflect that table, while D and trimming were determined from the DNA. This sample gives under 20,000 clones in total; 87% of them show up just once. About 8.3% of the sample is taken by the ten largest.

The sequence links TRBV7-9 to TRBJ2-3, with TRBD1 matching 8 junction bases. The sequence came from a human donor in a cohort sampled during active COVID-19. The donor label of this sample is uncertain. The specimen was peripheral blood. This receptor has the CDR3 CASSSAGQGPDTQYF. The bases read TGTGCCAGCAGCAGCGCTGGACAGGGTCCAGATACGCAGTATTTT. Extended through the reference TRBV7-9 and TRBJ2-3 proteins, this CDR3 yields the full variable domain: DTGVSQNPRHKITKRGQNVTFRCDPISEHNRLYWYRQTLGQGPEFLTYFQNEAQLEKSRLLSDRFSAERPKGSFSTLEIQRTEQGDSAMYLCASSSAGQGPDTQYFGPGTRLTVL.